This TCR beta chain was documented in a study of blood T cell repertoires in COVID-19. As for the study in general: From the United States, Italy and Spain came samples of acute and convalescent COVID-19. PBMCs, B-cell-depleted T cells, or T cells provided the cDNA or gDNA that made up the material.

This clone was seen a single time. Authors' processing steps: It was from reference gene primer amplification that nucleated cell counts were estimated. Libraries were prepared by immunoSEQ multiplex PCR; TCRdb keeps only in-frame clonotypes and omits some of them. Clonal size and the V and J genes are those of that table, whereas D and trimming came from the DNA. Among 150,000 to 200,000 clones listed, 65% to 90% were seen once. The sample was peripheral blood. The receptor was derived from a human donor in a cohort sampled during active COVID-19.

The CDR3 nucleotides are TGTGCCAGTAGCCACCAGGGTAACTATGGCTACACCTTC. Its protein product is CASSHQGNYGYTF. The genes are TRBV19 and TRBJ1-2, with D perhaps TRBD1 (5 bases). The germline V gene encodes CDR1 LNHDA and CDR2 SQIVND (reference sequence). Trimming left V 6 bases short and J 1 base short, with 9 bases between. The CDR3 has 13 residues.